This T cell receptor beta chain comes out of a study of cytotoxic CD8 clonotypes in ibrutinib-treated CLL. Extraction of roughly 2 micrograms of genomic DNA from cryopreserved PBMCs supplied material for TCR beta libraries. Produced via immunoSEQ multiplex PCR; TCRdb's table is partial and in-frame only. This table has 110,000 to 150,000 clones, about 78% appearing once. Sample: PBMCs, taken after 24 months of ibrutinib treatment. The clonotype was recovered from a human donor with chronic lymphocytic leukemia.

This CDR3 is CASTFRDSTEAFF. The DNA for the CDR3 is TGTGCCAGCACCTTCCGGGATAGCACTGAAGCTTTCTTT. V and J are TRBV7-9 and TRBJ1-1; no firm D call. Germline lookup yields CDR1 SEHNR and CDR2 FQNEAQ (reference sequence). Trimming took off 7 bases at V and 4 bases at J, with 13 bases between the two ends. This CDR3 region has 13 residues.